This TCR beta chain originates from a study of CD8 T cells in Susac syndrome. Across the study: Each patient with Susac syndrome, at the time of blood draw, was therapy-naive, on corticosteroids, or on intravenous immunoglobulin alone. Study outcomes and limitations: CD4+ T cell repertoires in Susac syndrome exhibited no evidence of clonal expansion.

Germline V lookup: CDR1 DFQATT, CDR2 SNEGSKA (reference sequence). With 2 bases removed from V and 6 bases from J, the gap between germline ends came to 5 bases. There are 11 residues in the CDR3. It was with random hexamers that about 0.45 to 1 ug RNA was reverse transcribed. Coverage of TCR beta CDR3 amplification by immunoSEQ multiplex PCR extended to 54 Vbeta and 13 Jbeta. One entry per CDR3 protein results from TCRdb running MiXCR on the immunoSEQ multiplex PCR reads. The sample includes about 150,000 distinct CDR3 sequences, roughly 95% seen only once; the top ten take around 0.12%. About this clonotype: Its target is not known.

The genes are TRBV20-1 and TRBJ2-1, with D hard to call. The sample comprised CD4+ T cells from PBMCs. This clonotype originated in a human donor with Susac syndrome. In DNA form, the CDR3 reads TGCAGTGCTAGAAGCCCCAATGAGCAGTTCTTC. It is translated as CSARSPNEQFF.